Below are 3 T cell receptor beta chains sequenced from a single sample in a study of T-cell reconstitution after alpha-beta-depleted transplantation in children. TCRbeta library construction was performed incorporating unique molecular identifiers. TCRdb analysed the PCR reads with MiXCR anew, one entry per CDR3 protein. The sample carries around 480,000 distinct CDR3 sequences, around a third recorded once. The material was PBMCs from the stem cell graft donor, obtained from the stem cell graft. All receptors come from a human donor who donated a stem cell graft to a child with aplastic anemia.

In this sample, this clonotype turned up a few times. The gene calls are TRBV30 and TRBJ2-3; the D is unclear. This CDR3 is 13 amino acids long. V lost 3 bases, J lost 2 bases, and 9 bases lay in between. Germline CDR1 GTSNPN, CDR2 SVGIG (reference sequence). CDR3 nucleotide sequence: TGTGCCTGGAGCAGGCGTTTCACAGATACGCAGTATTTT. This translates into CAWSRRFTDTQYF.

This chain joins TRBV5-4 and TRBJ1-1; possible D gene TRBD1, 5 bases. The CDR3 contains 13 residues. Trimming pared 2 bases from V and 4 bases from J, leaving 9 bases between. CDR1 is SGHNT and CDR2 is YYREEE in the germline V gene (reference sequence). CDR3 in DNA: TGTGCCAGCAGCTTTAATGGGGGCACTGAAGCTTTCTTT. Amino acids: CASSFNGGTEAFF.

In its sample, this clonotype was seen a few times. For the CDR3, the DNA is TGTGCCAGCAGCGTAAGGACGAACACCGGGGAGCTGTTTTTT. It is translated as CASSVRTNTGELFF. The J gene is TRBJ2-2, the V gene TRBV9; D uncertain. Germline assignment: CDR1 SGDLS and CDR2 YYNGEE. CDR3 length: 14 amino acids. Deletions cut 1 base from V and 0 bases from J, with 4 bases between.